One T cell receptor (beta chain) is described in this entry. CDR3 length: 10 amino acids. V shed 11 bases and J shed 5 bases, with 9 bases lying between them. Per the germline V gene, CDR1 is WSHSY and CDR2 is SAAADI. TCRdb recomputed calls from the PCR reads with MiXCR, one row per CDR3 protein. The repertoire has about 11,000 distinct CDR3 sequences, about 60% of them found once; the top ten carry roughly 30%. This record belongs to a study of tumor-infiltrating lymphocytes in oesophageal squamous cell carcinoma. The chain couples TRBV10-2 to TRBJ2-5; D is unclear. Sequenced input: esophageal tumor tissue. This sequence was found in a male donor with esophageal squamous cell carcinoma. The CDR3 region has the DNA TGCGCCGCAGGCGAGGAGACCCAGTACTTC. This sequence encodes CAAGEETQYF.